This T cell receptor beta chain derives from a study of CD8+ T cells in alopecia areata. In the study overall: Oral tofacitinib, 5 to 10 mg twice daily, was given in an open-label trial.

cDNA prepared by RNA extraction and subsequent reverse transcription served as the template for sequencing. The data were produced by immunoSEQ multiplex PCR, yet TCRdb's version contains in-frame clones alone and is incomplete. The table records 55,000 to 70,000 clones, more than 40% of them present only once. From germline, CDR1 is LGHNA and CDR2 YNFKEQ. V lost 1 base to trimming and J lost 0 bases, with 8 bases between them. The CDR3 runs to 15 residues. Study-wide points: Relative to normal scalp, lesional scalp, especially alopecia totalis/universalis, showed higher clonality. Mice gave a clearer picture of TCR sharing than patients did, possibly for HLA-related reasons.

Turning to this clone: The antigen is not known.

The rearrangement uses TRBV4-2 and TRBJ2-3; D unresolved. The source was CD8+ T cells sorted from blood, collected at week 0. This receptor was identified in a human donor with alopecia areata. CDR3 in DNA: TGTGCCAGCAGCCAAGTTACTCGTAGCACAGATACGCAGTATTTT. Its translation: CASSQVTRSTDTQYF.